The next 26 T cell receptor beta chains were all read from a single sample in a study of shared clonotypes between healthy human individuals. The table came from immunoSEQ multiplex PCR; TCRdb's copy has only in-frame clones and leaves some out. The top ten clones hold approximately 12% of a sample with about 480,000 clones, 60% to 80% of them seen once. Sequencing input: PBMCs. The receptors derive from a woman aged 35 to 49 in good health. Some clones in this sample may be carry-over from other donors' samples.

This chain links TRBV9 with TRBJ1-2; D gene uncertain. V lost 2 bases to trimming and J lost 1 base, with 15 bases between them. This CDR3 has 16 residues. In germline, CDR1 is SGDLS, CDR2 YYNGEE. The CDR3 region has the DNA TGTGCCAGCAGCGTGACGTCGGTGGTCCTTAACTATGGCTACACCTTC. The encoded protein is CASSVTSVVLNYGYTF.

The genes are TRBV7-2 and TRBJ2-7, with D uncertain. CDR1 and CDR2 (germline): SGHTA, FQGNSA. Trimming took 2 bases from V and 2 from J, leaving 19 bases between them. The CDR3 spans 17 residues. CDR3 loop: CASSLLGAAPVTYEQYF. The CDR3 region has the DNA TGTGCCAGCAGCTTACTTGGCGCGGCACCGGTGACCTACGAGCAGTACTTC.

CDR3 DNA sequence: TGTGCCAGCAGCTGGTTTTTCGGACCCGGCGACTACAATGAGCAGTTCTTC. Protein: CASSWFFGPGDYNEQFF. The chain joins TRBV5-8 to TRBJ2-1; no clear D. Germline CDR1 is SGHTS and CDR2 is YDEGEE. This CDR3 is built from 17 residues. Between the trimmed V and J ends, which lost 3 bases and 3 bases, there was a span of 19 bases.

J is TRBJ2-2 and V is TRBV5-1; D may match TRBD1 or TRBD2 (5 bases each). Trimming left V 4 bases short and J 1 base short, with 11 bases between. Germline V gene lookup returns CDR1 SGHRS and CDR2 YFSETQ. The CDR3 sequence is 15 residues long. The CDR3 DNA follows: TGCGCCAGCAGCCTAGGGGCGGGGAACACCGGGGAGCTGTTTTTT. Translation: CASSLGAGNTGELFF.

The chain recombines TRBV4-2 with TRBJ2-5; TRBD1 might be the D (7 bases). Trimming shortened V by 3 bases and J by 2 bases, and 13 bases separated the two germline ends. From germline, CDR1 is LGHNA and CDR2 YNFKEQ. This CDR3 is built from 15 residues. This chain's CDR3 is CASSQAGQTQETQYF. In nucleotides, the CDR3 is TGTGCCAGCAGCCAGGCGGGACAGACACAAGAGACCCAGTACTTC.

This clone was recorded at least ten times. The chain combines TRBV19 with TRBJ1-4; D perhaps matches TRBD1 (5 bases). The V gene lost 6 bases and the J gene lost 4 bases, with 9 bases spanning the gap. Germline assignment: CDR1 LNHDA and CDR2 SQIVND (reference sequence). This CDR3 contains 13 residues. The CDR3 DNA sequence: TGTGCCAGTAGCGGGACGGTTAATGAAAAACTGTTTTTT. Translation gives CASSGTVNEKLFF. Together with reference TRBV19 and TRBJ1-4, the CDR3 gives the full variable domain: DGGITQSPKYLFRKEGQNVTLSCEQNLNHDAMYWYRQDPGQGLRLIYYSQIVNDFQKGDIAEGYSVSREKKESFPLTVTSAQKNPTAFYLCASSGTVNEKLFFGSGTQLSVL.

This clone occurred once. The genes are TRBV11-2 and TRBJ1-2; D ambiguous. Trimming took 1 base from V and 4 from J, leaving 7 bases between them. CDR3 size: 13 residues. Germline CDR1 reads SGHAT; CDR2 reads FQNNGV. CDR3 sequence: CASSLADGYGYTF. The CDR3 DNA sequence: TGTGCCAGCAGCTTAGCAGACGGCTATGGCTACACCTTC.

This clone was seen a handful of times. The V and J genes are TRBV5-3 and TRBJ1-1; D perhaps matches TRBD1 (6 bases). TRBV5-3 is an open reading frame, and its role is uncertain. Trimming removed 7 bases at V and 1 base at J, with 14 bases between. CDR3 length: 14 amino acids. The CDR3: CARWAGGANTEAFF. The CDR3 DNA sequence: TGTGCCAGATGGGCGGGGGGCGCGAACACTGAAGCTTTCTTT.

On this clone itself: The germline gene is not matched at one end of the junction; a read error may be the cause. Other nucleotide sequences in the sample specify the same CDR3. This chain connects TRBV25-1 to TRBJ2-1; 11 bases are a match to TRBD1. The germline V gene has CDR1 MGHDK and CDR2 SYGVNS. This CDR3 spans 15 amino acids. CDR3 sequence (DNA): TGTGCTAGCAGTGACCCGGGACAGGGGGACAATGAGCAGTTCTTC. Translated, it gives CASSDPGQGDNEQFF.

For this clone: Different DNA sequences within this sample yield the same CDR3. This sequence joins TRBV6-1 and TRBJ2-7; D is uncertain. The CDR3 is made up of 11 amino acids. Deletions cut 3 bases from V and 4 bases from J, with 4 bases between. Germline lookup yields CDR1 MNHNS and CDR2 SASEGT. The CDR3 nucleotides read TGTGCCAGCAGTGAGGCTTACGAGCAGTACTTC. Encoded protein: CASSEAYEQYF.

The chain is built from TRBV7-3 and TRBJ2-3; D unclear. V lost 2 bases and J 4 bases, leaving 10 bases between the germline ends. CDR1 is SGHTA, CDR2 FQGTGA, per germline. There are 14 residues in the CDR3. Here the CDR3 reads CASSLALLADTQYF. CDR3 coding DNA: TGTGCCAGCAGCTTAGCGCTTCTGGCAGATACGCAGTATTTT.

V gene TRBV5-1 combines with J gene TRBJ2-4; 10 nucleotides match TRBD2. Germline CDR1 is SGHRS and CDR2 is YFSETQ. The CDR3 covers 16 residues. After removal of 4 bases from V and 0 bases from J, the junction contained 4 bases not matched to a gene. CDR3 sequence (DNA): TGCGCCAGCAGCCAACTAGCGGGATTAGCCAAAAACATTCAGTACTTC. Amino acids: CASSQLAGLAKNIQYF.

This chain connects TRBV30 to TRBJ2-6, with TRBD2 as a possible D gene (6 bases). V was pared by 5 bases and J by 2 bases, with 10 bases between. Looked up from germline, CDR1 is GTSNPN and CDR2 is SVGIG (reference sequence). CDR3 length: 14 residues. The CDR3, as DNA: TGTGCCTGGGCCGGGAGAACTGGGGCCAACGTCCTGACTTTC. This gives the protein CAWAGRTGANVLTF.

The CDR3 here is CASSSGQGSYGYTF. The CDR3 DNA reads as TGTGCCAGCAGTTCGGGACAGGGAAGCTATGGCTACACCTTC. V gene TRBV28 combines with J gene TRBJ1-2; 9 bases map to TRBD1. The ends lost 4 bases at V and 4 bases at J; junction bases unmatched: 4. The CDR3 consists of 14 residues. Germline V lookup: CDR1 MDHEN, CDR2 SYDVKM.

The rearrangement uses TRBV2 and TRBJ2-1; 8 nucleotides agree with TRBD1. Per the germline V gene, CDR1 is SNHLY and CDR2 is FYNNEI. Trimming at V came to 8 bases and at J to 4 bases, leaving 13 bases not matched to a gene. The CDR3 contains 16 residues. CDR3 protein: CASAGTGDSFYNEQFF. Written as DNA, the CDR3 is TGTGCCAGCGCCGGGACAGGTGATTCTTTTTACAATGAGCAGTTCTTC.

The DNA of the CDR3 is TGTGCCAGCAGCTTAGATGTGGGGTCCCACAATGAGCAGTTCTTC. Protein: CASSLDVGSHNEQFF. V and J are TRBV7-9 and TRBJ2-1; no firm D call. Germline CDR1 reads SEHNR; CDR2 reads FQNEAQ (reference sequence). The CDR3 has 15 residues. V was pared by 1 base and J by 5 bases, with 12 bases between.

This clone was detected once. CDR3 sequence (DNA): TGTGCCAGCTCACCGGACAGGGGGCAAACAGATACGCAGTATTTT. It is translated as CASSPDRGQTDTQYF. V gene TRBV18 combines with J gene TRBJ2-3; 11 bases fit TRBD1. The CDR3 contains 15 residues. The V and J ends lost 3 bases and 3 bases, in that order; junction bases with no gene match: 2. Germline values: CDR1 KGHSH, CDR2 LQKENI.

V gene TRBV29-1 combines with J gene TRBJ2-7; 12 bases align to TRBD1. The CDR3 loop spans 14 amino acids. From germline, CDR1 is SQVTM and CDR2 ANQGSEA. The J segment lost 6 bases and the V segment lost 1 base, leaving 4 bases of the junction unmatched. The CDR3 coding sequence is TGCAGCGTTGAAGGTGGGACAGGGGGCTTCGAGCAGTACTTC. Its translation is CSVEGGTGGFEQYF.

The CDR3 coding sequence is TGTGCCAGCAGTTCCACAGGGGGAAACACCATATATTTT. Encoded protein: CASSSTGGNTIYF. The rearrangement joins TRBV28 to TRBJ1-3; the D gene is possibly TRBD1 (6 bases). The germline V and J ends were trimmed by 4 bases and 4 bases, with 8 bases remaining between them. The germline gives CDR1 MDHEN, CDR2 SYDVKM. The CDR3 consists of 13 residues. Supplemented by reference TRBV28 and TRBJ1-3, the full variable domain reads DVKVTQSSRYLVKRTGEKVFLECVQDMDHENMFWYRQDPGLGLRLIYFSYDVKMKEKGDIPEGYSVSREKKERFSLILESASTNQTSMYLCASSSTGGNTIYFGEGSWLTVV.

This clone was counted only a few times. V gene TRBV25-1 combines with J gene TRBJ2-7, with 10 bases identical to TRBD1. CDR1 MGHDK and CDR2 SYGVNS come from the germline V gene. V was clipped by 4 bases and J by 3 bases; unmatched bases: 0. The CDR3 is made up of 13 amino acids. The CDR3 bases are TGTGCCAGCAGTGGGACAGGGGGCTACGAGCAGTACTTC. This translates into CASSGTGGYEQYF.

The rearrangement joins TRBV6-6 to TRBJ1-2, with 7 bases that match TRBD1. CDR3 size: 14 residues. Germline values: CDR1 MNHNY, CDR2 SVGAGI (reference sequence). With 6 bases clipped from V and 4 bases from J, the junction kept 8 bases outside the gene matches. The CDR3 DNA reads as TGTGCCAGCAGAGTTAGACAGGGCTCCTATGGCTACACCTTC. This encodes CASRVRQGSYGYTF.

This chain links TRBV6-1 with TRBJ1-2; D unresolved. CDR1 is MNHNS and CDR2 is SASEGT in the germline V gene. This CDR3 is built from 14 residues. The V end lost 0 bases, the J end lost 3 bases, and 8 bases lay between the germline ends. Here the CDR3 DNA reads TGTGCCAGCAGTGAAGCTCGCAGCTACTATGGCTACACCTTC. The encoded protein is CASSEARSYYGYTF.

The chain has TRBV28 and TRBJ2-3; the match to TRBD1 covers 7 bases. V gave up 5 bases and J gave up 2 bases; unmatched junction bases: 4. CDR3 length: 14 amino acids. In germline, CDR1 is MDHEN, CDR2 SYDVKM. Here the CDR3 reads CASSKDRYTDTQYF. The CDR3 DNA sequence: TGTGCCAGCAGTAAGGACAGGTACACAGATACGCAGTATTTT.

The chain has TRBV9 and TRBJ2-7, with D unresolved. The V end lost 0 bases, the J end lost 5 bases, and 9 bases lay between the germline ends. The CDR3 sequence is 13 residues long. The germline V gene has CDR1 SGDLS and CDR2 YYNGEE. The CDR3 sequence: CASSVGVYHEQYF. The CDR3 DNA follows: TGTGCCAGCAGCGTAGGAGTTTATCACGAGCAGTACTTC.

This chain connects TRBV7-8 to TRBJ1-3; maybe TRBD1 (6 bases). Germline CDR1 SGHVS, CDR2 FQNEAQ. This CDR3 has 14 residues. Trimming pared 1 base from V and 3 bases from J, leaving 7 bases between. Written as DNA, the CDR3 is TGTGCCAGCAGCTTAGGGACAGTTGGAAACACCATATATTTT. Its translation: CASSLGTVGNTIYF.

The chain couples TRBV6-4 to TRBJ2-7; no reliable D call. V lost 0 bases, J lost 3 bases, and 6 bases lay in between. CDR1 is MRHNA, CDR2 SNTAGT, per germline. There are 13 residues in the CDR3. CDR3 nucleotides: TGTGCCAGCAGTGACTCAGTCCTCTACGAGCAGTACTTC. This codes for CASSDSVLYEQYF.